This TCR beta chain was captured in a study of radiation and T cells in renal cell carcinoma. Study in general: Nephrectomy followed 15 Gy stereotactic body radiation by 4 weeks.

The repertoire was sequenced with immunoSEQ multiplex PCR; TCRdb's copy has only in-frame clones and lacks some. The sample comprises some 76,000 clones, roughly 87% of which are singletons, and under 6.5% rests with the top ten. Time point reported: blood 2 weeks post-SBRT. The treatment here: 15 Gy SBRT to primary tumor, nephrectomy 4 weeks later. Blood was sampled at baseline, 2 weeks and 4 weeks after SBRT. The patient's renal cell carcinoma had clear cell pathology. Broader study findings: Top tumor clonotypes rose in blood 2 weeks post-radiation, then contracted.

This clone has only a few counts. The antigen remains undetermined. The CDR3 runs to 17 residues. With 0 bases clipped from V and 3 bases from J, the junction kept 8 bases outside the gene matches. Looked up from germline, CDR1 is LGHNA and CDR2 is YSLEER. This specimen consisted of blood, obtained from a patient whose treatment included radiotherapy and nephrectomy. This clonotype was obtained from a man in his sixties with renal cell carcinoma. The chain has TRBV4-3 and TRBJ2-1; 7 bases align to TRBD2. The CDR3 region has the DNA TGCGCCAGCAGCCAAGATGGTACTAGCGTGTTCTACAATGAGCAGTTCTTC. This sequence encodes CASSQDGTSVFYNEQFF.